This TCR beta chain derives from a study of blood T cell repertoires in COVID-19 (dated by TCRdb to about 2020). Context from the whole study: Collaborator samples came from the United States, Italy and Spain and covered acute and convalescent phases of COVID-19. The prospective study material was composed of cDNA or gDNA derived from T cells, B-cell-depleted T cells, or PBMCs. The dataset comprised deeply sampled blood TCRbeta repertoires from subjects exposed to, actively infected with, or recovered from COVID-19. The repertoires were released in a freely available public database intended as a resource for research on the immune response to SARS-CoV-2. Samples were obtained from the ongoing ImmuneRACE study (first 160 participants) and from some 1,300 subjects provided by 6 global collaborators. Sample metadata almost always included a de-identified subject ID, COVID-19 status, age in years and sex. Where available, HLA class I and class II types were taken from metadata supplied by the sample provider and were not determined by assay-based typing.

Paper-wide results and their limitations: The quantity of clinical and demographic metadata differed by source and by participant and was supplied without curation.

The immunoSEQ Assay, a bias-controlled multiplex PCR, was used to amplify TCRbeta CDR3 regions from genomic DNA. In the authors' own workflow: The number of nucleated cells in each sample was estimated from the amplification of reference gene primers within the assay. To quantify the absolute abundance of each unique TCRbeta CDR3 rearrangement, sequence reads were collapsed and filtered. Productive Simpson clonality was computed per sample as the square root of Simpson's diversity index over productive rearrangements. Drawn from immuneACCESS, this table holds only the in-frame rearrangements with V and J called that TCRdb kept. Clones are partly lost; checked studies trace under half to an unresolved V gene and leave the rest unexplained. V and J calls plus clone size are reproduced from that table; the DNA served to infer D and trimming. Present in this sample are about 240,000 clones, about 83% of which were seen just once. Of the sample, 4% falls within the top ten clones.

This clone was detected a few times. Its recognized antigen is unknown. Base qualities are not recorded, but no much larger clone differs from it by a single base. Trimming takes 5 bases off V and 6 bases off J; junction bases not matched to a gene: 5. The CDR3 measures 12 amino acids from cysteine to phenylalanine. The only DNA kept is the CDR3, 36 bases in frame from the first base. The germline V gene gives CDR1 as SGHRS and CDR2 as YFSETQ. Each collaborating institution followed its own protocols to collect whole blood in K2EDTA tubes. For TCRbeta analysis, collaborators shipped samples as frozen whole blood, isolated PBMCs, or DNA extracted from either of those sample types.

The chain is made from TRBV5-1 and TRBJ2-7; 7 bases in the junction line up with TRBD1. Sequencing used peripheral blood. The receptor was isolated from a man aged 50 to 60 with acute or convalescent COVID-19. CDR3 sequence: CASSYDRAEQYF. At the DNA level, the sequence is TGCGCCAGCAGTTACGACAGGGCCGAGCAGTACTTC.